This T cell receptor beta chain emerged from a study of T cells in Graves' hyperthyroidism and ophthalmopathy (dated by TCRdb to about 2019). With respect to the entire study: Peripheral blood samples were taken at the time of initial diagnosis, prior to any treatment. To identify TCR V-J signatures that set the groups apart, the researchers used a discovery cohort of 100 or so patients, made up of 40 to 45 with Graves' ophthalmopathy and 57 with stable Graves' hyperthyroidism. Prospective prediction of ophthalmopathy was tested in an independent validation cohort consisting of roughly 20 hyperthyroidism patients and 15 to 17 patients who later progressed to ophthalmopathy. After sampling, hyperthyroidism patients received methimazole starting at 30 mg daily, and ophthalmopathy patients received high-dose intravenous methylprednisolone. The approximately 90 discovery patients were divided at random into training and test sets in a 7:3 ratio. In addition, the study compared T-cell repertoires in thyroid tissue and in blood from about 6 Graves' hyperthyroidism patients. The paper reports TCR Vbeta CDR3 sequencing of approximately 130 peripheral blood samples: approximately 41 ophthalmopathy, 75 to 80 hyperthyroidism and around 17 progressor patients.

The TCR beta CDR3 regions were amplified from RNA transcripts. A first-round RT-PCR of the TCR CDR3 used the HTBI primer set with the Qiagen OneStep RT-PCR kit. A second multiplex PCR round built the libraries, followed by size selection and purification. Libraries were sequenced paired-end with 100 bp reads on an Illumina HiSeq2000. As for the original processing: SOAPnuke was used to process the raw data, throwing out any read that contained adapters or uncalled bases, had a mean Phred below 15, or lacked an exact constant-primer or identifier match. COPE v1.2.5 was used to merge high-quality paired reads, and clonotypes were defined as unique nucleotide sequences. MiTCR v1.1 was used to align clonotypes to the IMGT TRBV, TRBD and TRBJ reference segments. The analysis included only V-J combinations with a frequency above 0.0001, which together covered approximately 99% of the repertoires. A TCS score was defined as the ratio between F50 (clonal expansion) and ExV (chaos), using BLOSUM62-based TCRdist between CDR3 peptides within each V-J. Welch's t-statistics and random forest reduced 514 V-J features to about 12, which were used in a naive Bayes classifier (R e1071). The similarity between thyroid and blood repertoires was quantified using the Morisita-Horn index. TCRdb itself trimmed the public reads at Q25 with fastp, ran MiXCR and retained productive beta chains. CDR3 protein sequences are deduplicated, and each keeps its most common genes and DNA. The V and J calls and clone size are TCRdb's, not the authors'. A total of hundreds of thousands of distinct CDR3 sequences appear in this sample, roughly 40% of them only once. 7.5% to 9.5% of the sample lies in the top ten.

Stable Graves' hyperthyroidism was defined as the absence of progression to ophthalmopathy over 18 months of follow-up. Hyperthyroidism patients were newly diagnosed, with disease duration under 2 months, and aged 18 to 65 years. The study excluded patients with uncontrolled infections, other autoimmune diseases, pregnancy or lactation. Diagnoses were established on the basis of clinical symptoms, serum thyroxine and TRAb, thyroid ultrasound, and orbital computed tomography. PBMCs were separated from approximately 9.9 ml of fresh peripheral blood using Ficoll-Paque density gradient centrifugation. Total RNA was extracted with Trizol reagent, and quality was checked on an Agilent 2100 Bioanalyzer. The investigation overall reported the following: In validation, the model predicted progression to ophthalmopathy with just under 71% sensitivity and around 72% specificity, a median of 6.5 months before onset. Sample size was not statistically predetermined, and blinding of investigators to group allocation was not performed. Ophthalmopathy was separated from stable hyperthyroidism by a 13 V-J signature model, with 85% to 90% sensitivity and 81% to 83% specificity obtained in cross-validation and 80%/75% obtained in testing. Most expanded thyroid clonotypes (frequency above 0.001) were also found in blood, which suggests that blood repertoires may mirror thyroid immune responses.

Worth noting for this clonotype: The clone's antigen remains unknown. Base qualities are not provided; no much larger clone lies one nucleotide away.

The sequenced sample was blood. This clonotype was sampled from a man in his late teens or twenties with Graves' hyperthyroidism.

CDR3 loop: CASILGGHNQPQHF. The DNA sequence is as follows: TGTGCCAGCATCCTTGGAGGCCACAATCAGCCCCAGCATTTT. The V gene is TRBV7-9 and the J gene is TRBJ1-5; the D gene identity is not certain. For CDR1 and CDR2, the germline V gene (reference sequence) lists SEHNR and FQNEAQ. V is clipped by 7 bases and J by 3 bases, and the sequence between their germline boundaries is 13 bases long. The cysteine opens and the phenylalanine closes a CDR3 of 14 amino acids. The DNA shown is the 42-base CDR3, in frame from base 1.